This T cell receptor beta chain was captured by sequencing in a study of blood T cells in healthy people across ages. As concerns this clonotype: A single base separates this from a much larger clone, so it may be a read error.

Primers used in a second PCR of about 6 to 11 cycles were a sample-barcoded 5' primer and a J-beta primer mix. A single record per CDR3 protein comes from TCRdb applying MiXCR to the 5' RACE reads. Among under 2,000,000 distinct CDR3 sequences listed, roughly 49% were seen once. This CDR3 comprises 14 residues. Per germline, CDR1 KGHDR and CDR2 SFDVKD. The V end was cut by 5 bases, the J end by 8 bases, with 15 bases between. The specimen was blood. The sequence was collected from a woman aged 40 to 55 in good health. This chain joins TRBV24-1 and TRBJ2-1; D possibly corresponds to TRBD1 (5 bases). The CDR3 here is CATSALGPYDEQFF. The CDR3 DNA reads TGTGCCACCAGTGCCCTGGGGCCATACGATGAGCAGTTCTTC.